The rows below give T cell receptor beta chains drawn from one sample of a study of cytomegalovirus exposure and HLA in healthy donors. Clones were read by immunoSEQ multiplex PCR, and TCRdb kept only the in-frame ones, dropping some. The sample includes more than 110,000 clones, more than 70% of them seen just once. The sample consisted of PBMCs. These receptors all stem from a male donor in good health and CMV-seropositive. CDR3s include the opening cysteine and the closing phenylalanine or tryptophan. A D gene is named only where the DNA matches it firmly. The listing skips clone size in some rows; elsewhere it reads once, few, many or a size class.

d_call: TRBD2; j_call: TRBJ2-7; v_call: TRBV29-1; clone_size: .; cdr3_nt: TGCAGCGTTGAAGATTGGGGACTAGCGGGAAGTGGGACCTACGAGCAGTACTTC; cdr3_aa: CSVEDWGLAGSGTYEQYF
d_call: .; j_call: TRBJ2-7; v_call: TRBV7-3; clone_size: .; cdr3_nt: TGTGCCAGCAGCTTAAATCCCGGGAGCTACTACGAGCAGTACTTC; cdr3_aa: CASSLNPGSYYEQYF
d_call: .; j_call: TRBJ1-1; v_call: TRBV7-2; clone_size: .; cdr3_nt: TGTGCCAGCAGCTTAGTGCTTCGGGGATCCGACACTGAAGCTTTCTTT; cdr3_aa: CASSLVLRGSDTEAFF
d_call: TRBD2; j_call: TRBJ2-5; v_call: TRBV7-9; clone_size: once; cdr3_nt: TGTGCCAGCAGCTCGCCTTGGGAGGGCGGCCAAGAGACCCAGTACTTC; cdr3_aa: CASSSPWEGGQETQYF
d_call: .; j_call: TRBJ2-7; v_call: TRBV5-6; clone_size: .; cdr3_nt: TGTGCCAGCAGCTTGGTTTCCAGGGTTTCAAGCTCCTACGAGCAGTACTTC; cdr3_aa: CASSLVSRVSSSYEQYF
d_call: .; j_call: TRBJ1-1; v_call: TRBV7-9; clone_size: .; cdr3_nt: TGTGCCAGCAGCTCTGACAGCCTGAACACTGAAGCTTTCTTT; cdr3_aa: CASSSDSLNTEAFF
d_call: .; j_call: TRBJ2-7; v_call: TRBV7-9; clone_size: few; cdr3_nt: TGTGCCAGCAGCTTGTTCGCGGGCTCGGGCTACGAGCAGTACTTC; cdr3_aa: CASSLFAGSGYEQYF
d_call: .; j_call: TRBJ2-7; v_call: TRBV7-9; clone_size: .; cdr3_nt: TGTGCCAGCAGCTCCACCGACCGAGGGAGGTTCTACGAGCAGTACTTC; cdr3_aa: CASSSTDRGRFYEQYF
d_call: TRBD1; j_call: TRBJ1-2; v_call: TRBV19; clone_size: once; cdr3_nt: TGTGCCAGTAGTATAAGCAGGGGGGAATCTGGCTACACCTTC; cdr3_aa: CASSISRGESGYTF
d_call: .; j_call: TRBJ1-1; v_call: TRBV7-3; clone_size: .; cdr3_nt: TGTGCCAGCGGAGATGTGAACACTGAAGCTTTCTTT; cdr3_aa: CASGDVNTEAFF
d_call: .; j_call: TRBJ1-5; v_call: TRBV28; clone_size: .; cdr3_nt: TGTGCCAGCAGTTTGAGTTCGGGCAATCAGCCCCAGCATTTT; cdr3_aa: CASSLSSGNQPQHF
d_call: TRBD1; j_call: TRBJ2-7; v_call: TRBV5-4; clone_size: once; cdr3_nt: TGTGCCAGCAGCTTGCCTCCGGGACAGGGTGCCTACGAGCAGTACTTC; cdr3_aa: CASSLPPGQGAYEQYF
d_call: .; j_call: TRBJ1-1; v_call: TRBV11-2; clone_size: .; cdr3_nt: TGTGCCAGCAGCTTAGTAAACCTCGGCACTGAAGCTTTCTTT; cdr3_aa: CASSLVNLGTEAFF
d_call: .; j_call: TRBJ1-5; v_call: TRBV5-1; clone_size: .; cdr3_nt: TGCGCCAGCAGTTTTACAGGGAATCAGCCCCAGCATTTT; cdr3_aa: CASSFTGNQPQHF
d_call: TRBD2; j_call: TRBJ2-5; v_call: TRBV29-1; clone_size: .; cdr3_nt: TGCAGCGTTGTGGGGGGGGTAGTTAGGGAGACCCAGTACTTC; cdr3_aa: CSVVGGVVRETQYF
d_call: TRBD2; j_call: TRBJ2-1; v_call: TRBV4-3; clone_size: .; cdr3_nt: TGCGCCAGCAGCCAATGGACTAGCGGGGTTTACAATGAGCAGTTCTTC; cdr3_aa: CASSQWTSGVYNEQFF
d_call: TRBD1; j_call: TRBJ1-5; v_call: TRBV25-1; clone_size: once; cdr3_nt: TGTGCCAGCAGTCAAGAACAGGGGGAACAGCCCCAGCATTTT; cdr3_aa: CASSQEQGEQPQHF
d_call: .; j_call: TRBJ2-1; v_call: TRBV27; clone_size: .; cdr3_nt: TGTGCCAGCAGGATGGACATGGGCCCTTACAATGAGCAGTTCTTC; cdr3_aa: CASRMDMGPYNEQFF
d_call: .; j_call: TRBJ1-1; v_call: TRBV7-4; clone_size: .; cdr3_nt: TGTGCCAGCAGCCGGAAACAGCCCTGGAACACTGAAGCTTTCTTT; cdr3_aa: CASSRKQPWNTEAFF
d_call: .; j_call: TRBJ2-2; v_call: TRBV6-5; clone_size: .; cdr3_nt: TGTGCCAGCAGCCGGGGGATGGAGCTGTTTTTT; cdr3_aa: CASSRGMELFF
d_call: .; j_call: TRBJ2-5; v_call: TRBV5-1; clone_size: .; cdr3_nt: TGCGCCAGCAGCCCGGGACTCAAGCAAGAGACCCAGTACTTC; cdr3_aa: CASSPGLKQETQYF